A selection of T cell receptor beta chains follows, all from one sample in a study of CD8+ T cells in alopecia areata. Clones were read by immunoSEQ multiplex PCR, and TCRdb kept only the in-frame ones, dropping some. Seen here are around 160,000 clones, 87% observed once, and the top ten hold around 16%. Sample: CD8+ T cells sorted from blood, taken at week 0. The receptors were sampled from a human donor with alopecia areata. CDR3s include the opening cysteine and the closing phenylalanine or tryptophan.

v_call: TRBV5-1
cdr3_length: 13
cdr3_aa: CASSLEQGYEQYF

v_call: TRBV7-9
cdr3_length: 18
cdr3_aa: CASSPPGQGAYPNYGYTF

v_call: TRBV2
cdr3_length: 15
cdr3_aa: CASSDGTRQYNEQFF

v_call: TRBV29-1
cdr3_length: 13
cdr3_aa: CSVELGGNEKLFF

v_call: TRBV6-1
cdr3_length: 16
cdr3_aa: CASRADSGGALNEQFF

v_call: TRBV7-8
cdr3_length: 18
cdr3_aa: CASSLAVPGDRPIYGYTF

v_call: TRBV7-9
cdr3_length: 13
cdr3_aa: CASSASGDNEQFF

v_call: TRBV19
cdr3_length: 15
cdr3_aa: CASSIDPAVDYGYTF

v_call: TRBV18
cdr3_length: 13
cdr3_aa: CASSPRRIYGYTF

v_call: TRBV5-4
cdr3_length: 13
cdr3_aa: CASSWGTSNEQFF

v_call: TRBV5-6
cdr3_length: 16
cdr3_aa: CASSPGQGGIQETQYF

v_call: TRBV7-9
cdr3_length: 12
cdr3_aa: CASSLSSYEQYF

v_call: TRBV7-8
cdr3_length: 14
cdr3_aa: CASSLDLGTGEQYF

v_call: TRBV27
cdr3_length: 14
cdr3_aa: CASSLGTGSYEQYF

v_call: TRBV19
cdr3_length: 10
cdr3_aa: CASRGNIQYF

v_call: TRBV7-9
cdr3_length: 17
cdr3_aa: CASSLAGQGGYNSPLHF

v_call: TRBV9
cdr3_length: 16
cdr3_aa: CASSPGGTSNTGELFF

v_call: TRBV5-4
cdr3_length: 13
cdr3_aa: CASTSGVYNEQFF

v_call: TRBV19
cdr3_length: 14
cdr3_aa: CASSIGGSFDEQFF

v_call: TRBV19
cdr3_length: 14
cdr3_aa: CASSTTSSDTEAFF

v_call: TRBV5-1
cdr3_length: 13
cdr3_aa: CASSPGGLDEQFF

v_call: TRBV7-2
cdr3_length: 12
cdr3_aa: CASSPYKVEQFF

v_call: TRBV12-5
cdr3_length: 15
cdr3_aa: CASGLRGDPTDTQYF

v_call: TRBV6-5
cdr3_length: 14
cdr3_aa: CASSYRPLGDEQYF

v_call: TRBV21-1
cdr3_length: 13
cdr3_aa: CASRDRGSYEQYF

v_call: TRBV11-2
cdr3_length: 13
cdr3_aa: CASSPKPSTEAFF

v_call: TRBV6-1
cdr3_length: 15
cdr3_aa: CASSETPVKTDGYTF